This T cell receptor beta chain emerged from a study of blood T cell repertoires in COVID-19. Study summary: Material from acute and convalescent COVID-19 was sourced from the United States, Italy and Spain. T cells, B-cell-depleted T cells, or PBMCs supplied cDNA or gDNA.

Trimming at V came to 5 bases and at J to 6 bases, leaving 8 bases not matched to a gene. CDR1 and CDR2 from the germline V gene are LNHDA and SQIVND (reference sequence). The CDR3 is 16 amino acids. Original data processing: Amplification of reference gene primers provided the estimated nucleated cell counts. Measured with immunoSEQ multiplex PCR; TCRdb has only the in-frame clones, and not every one. V, J and clone size reflect that table, while D and trimming were determined from the DNA. The sample has about 50,000 clones, about 86% seen once. The chain uses TRBV19 and TRBJ2-3, with 13 bases lining up with TRBD2. The specimen was peripheral blood. The receptor was derived from a human donor in a cohort sampled during active COVID-19. The CDR3: CASSVTSGGAGDTQYF. The DNA for the CDR3 is TGTGCCAGTAGTGTTACTAGCGGGGGGGCAGGGGATACGCAGTATTTT.